The 10 T cell receptor beta chains reported below all come from one sample, sequenced in a study of OX40 agonist ivuxolimab in advanced cancers. The table came from immunoSEQ multiplex PCR; TCRdb's copy has only in-frame clones and leaves some out. The sample holds 90,000 to 100,000 clones, around 91% seen once. The sequenced sample was CD4+ or CD8+ T cells sorted from blood, obtained in a trial of the OX40 agonist ivuxolimab. These receptors were obtained from an adult with an advanced solid tumor such as melanoma, head and neck, liver or kidney cancer.

V and J are TRBV5-4 and TRBJ2-5, with TRBD1 matching 7 bases. CDR1 is SGHNT, CDR2 YYREEE, per germline (reference sequence). V dropped 0 bases and J dropped 2; count of bases not matched to a gene: 7. CDR3 size: 16 residues. The CDR3 reads CASSLVSRGNQETQYF. The CDR3 DNA reads as TGTGCCAGCAGCTTGGTCAGCAGGGGGAATCAAGAGACCCAGTACTTC.

This chain joins TRBV7-9 and TRBJ2-7, with TRBD2 identical over 14 bases. Trimming at V came to 6 bases and at J to 5 bases, leaving 6 bases not matched to a gene. Germline V CDR1 and CDR2: SEHNR, FQNEAQ (reference sequence). This CDR3 has 15 residues. The CDR3 protein is CASSWTSGGLHEQYF. CDR3 bases: TGTGCCAGCAGTTGGACTAGCGGGGGGCTGCACGAGCAGTACTTC.

V and J are TRBV5-4 and TRBJ2-1; 13 bases fit TRBD2. The CDR3 length is 18 residues. Per germline, CDR1 SGHNT and CDR2 YYREEE (reference sequence). With 4 bases clipped from V and 0 bases from J, the junction kept 7 bases outside the gene matches. The CDR3 region is CASSRGLAGIGSYNEQFF. As DNA, the CDR3 is TGTGCCAGCAGCAGGGGACTAGCGGGGATAGGCTCCTACAATGAGCAGTTCTTC.

V is TRBV30 and J is TRBJ1-1; D uncertain. CDR1 GTSNPN and CDR2 SVGIG come from the germline V gene (reference sequence). V was cut by 4 bases and J by 2 bases, with 8 bases left in between. The CDR3 consists of 12 residues. This CDR3 reads CAWTNFNTEAFF. DNA of the CDR3: TGTGCCTGGACCAACTTTAACACTGAAGCTTTCTTT.

This rearrangement joins TRBV10-3 to TRBJ2-7; D uncertain. This CDR3 spans 13 amino acids. CDR1 is ENHRY and CDR2 is SYGVKD in the germline V gene. With 2 bases removed from V and 0 bases from J, the gap between germline ends came to 5 bases. The CDR3 here is CAISESDSYEQYF. The DNA of the CDR3 is TGTGCCATCAGTGAGAGCGACTCCTACGAGCAGTACTTC.

This rearrangement joins TRBV6-6 to TRBJ2-7; a possible D gene is TRBD2 (7 bases). CDR3 length: 14 amino acids. Germline V gene data show CDR1 as MNHNY and CDR2 as SVGAGI (reference sequence). V was trimmed by 2 bases and J by 3 bases, leaving 11 bases between them. CDR3 nucleotide sequence: TGTGCCAGCAGTTACGCGGGGGCCAACTACGAGCAGTACTTC. Its translation: CASSYAGANYEQYF.

The chain links TRBV30 to TRBJ2-2; 7 nucleotides match TRBD1. There are 17 residues in the CDR3. The J segment lost 5 bases and the V segment lost 0 bases, leaving 12 bases of the junction unmatched. Germline V gives CDR1 GTSNPN, CDR2 SVGIG (reference sequence). The CDR3 loop is CAWSVGSLGQWTGELFF. Here the CDR3 DNA reads TGTGCCTGGAGTGTGGGTTCTCTGGGACAGTGGACCGGGGAGCTGTTTTTT.

The chain employs TRBV5-1 and TRBJ2-7; D is unresolved. Germline lookup yields CDR1 SGHRS and CDR2 YFSETQ. V gave up 0 bases and J gave up 1 base, with 8 bases separating them. CDR3 length equals 14 residues. CDR3 in DNA: TGCGCCAGCAGCTTGGATGCACATTCCTACGAGCAGTACTTC. Encoded protein: CASSLDAHSYEQYF.

This chain joins TRBV19 and TRBJ2-3; tentatively, D is TRBD2 (5 bases). Germline CDR1 LNHDA, CDR2 SQIVND (reference sequence). Trimming cost V 1 base and J 5 bases, with 13 bases left between them. The CDR3 spans 15 residues. CDR3 region: CASSIGPGRGDTQYF. The DNA for the CDR3 is TGTGCCAGTAGTATAGGGCCGGGGAGAGGAGATACGCAGTATTTT.

The chain has TRBV28 and TRBJ1-4; a weak D match, TRBD1 (5 bases). Trimming removed 3 bases at V and 4 bases at J, with 18 bases between. CDR3 length: 17 amino acids. Germline V gives CDR1 MDHEN, CDR2 SYDVKM. CDR3 protein: CASSFNAQVPYNEKLFF. The CDR3 coding sequence is TGTGCCAGCAGTTTTAATGCACAGGTTCCTTATAATGAAAAACTGTTTTTT. Full variable domain (outside the CDR3, taken from reference TRBV28 and TRBJ1-4): DVKVTQSSRYLVKRTGEKVFLECVQDMDHENMFWYRQDPGLGLRLIYFSYDVKMKEKGDIPEGYSVSREKKERFSLILESASTNQTSMYLCASSFNAQVPYNEKLFFGSGTQLSVL.